These T cell receptor beta chains were read from a single sample in a study of identical twins. Using its own MiXCR run on the 5' RACE reads, TCRdb lists one record per CDR3 protein. This table holds roughly 700,000 distinct CDR3 sequences, 8.6% found once. These same records also appear under a second study, on yellow fever vaccine responses in identical twins.

The sequenced sample consisted of PBMCs. The receptor source for this set is a woman aged 18 to 35 in good health. CDR3s include the opening cysteine and the closing phenylalanine or tryptophan. The D gene is left open where the match is weak. Rows may omit the clone size; those that give it use once, few, many or a size class.

D: -
V: TRBV27
size: -
J: TRBJ2-5
CDR3: CASRDLGGAKETQYF
DNA: TGTGCCAGCAGGGATCTTGGGGGCGCGAAAGAGACCCAGTACTTC

D: -
V: TRBV4-2
size: -
J: TRBJ1-1
CDR3: CASSPLGAQSTEAFF
DNA: TGTGCCAGCAGCCCACTGGGGGCGCAGAGCACTGAAGCTTTCTTT

D: -
V: TRBV4-3
size: -
J: TRBJ1-2
CDR3: CASSQDRAGDYGYTF
DNA: TGCGCCAGCAGCCAAGATAGGGCAGGGGACTATGGCTACACCTTC

D: -
V: TRBV5-1
size: few
J: TRBJ2-5
CDR3: CASSFGGQQETQYF
DNA: TGCGCCAGCAGCTTTGGGGGGCAACAAGAGACCCAGTACTTC

D: -
V: TRBV7-6
size: few
J: TRBJ1-6
CDR3: CASSLTLTGFGNSPLHF
DNA: TGTGCCAGCAGCTTAACCCTCACAGGCTTTGGTAATTCACCCCTCCACTTT

D: -
V: TRBV7-2
size: -
J: TRBJ2-3
CDR3: CASSYRGNTQYF
DNA: TGTGCCAGCAGCTATCGTGGGAATACGCAGTATTTT

D: -
V: TRBV6-2/TRBV6-3
size: -
J: TRBJ2-1
CDR3: CAASSAGLYNEQFF
DNA: TGTGCCGCTTCGTCTGCGGGACTCTACAATGAGCAGTTCTTC

D: -
V: TRBV5-1
size: -
J: TRBJ2-5
CDR3: CASSPLRGGAETQYF
DNA: TGCGCCAGCAGCCCCCTCAGGGGTGGTGCGGAGACCCAGTACTTC

D: TRBD2
V: TRBV6-2/TRBV6-3
size: few
J: TRBJ2-1
CDR3: CASSYWSASGSRNEQFF
DNA: TGTGCCAGCAGTTACTGGTCGGCTAGCGGGAGCCGCAATGAGCAGTTCTTC

D: -
V: TRBV2
size: many
J: TRBJ2-1
CDR3: CARGHVGEQFF
DNA: TGTGCCCGAGGGCACGTAGGTGAGCAGTTCTTC

D: TRBD2
V: TRBV3-1
size: few
J: TRBJ2-3
CDR3: CASSLGLALGADTQYF
DNA: TGTGCCAGCAGCCTTGGACTAGCGCTTGGGGCAGATACGCAGTATTTT

D: -
V: TRBV28
size: few
J: TRBJ1-1
CDR3: CATGGETEAFF
DNA: TGTGCCACCGGGGGGGAAACTGAAGCTTTCTTT

D: -
V: TRBV11-1
size: few
J: TRBJ2-4
CDR3: CASRTTQTMVGAKNIQYF
DNA: TGTGCCAGCAGAACAACACAGACCATGGTGGGGGCCAAAAACATTCAGTACTTC

D: -
V: TRBV7-3
size: many
J: TRBJ2-2
CDR3: CASSSDSTGELFF
DNA: TGTGCCAGCAGCTCAGACAGCACCGGGGAGCTGTTTTTT

D: TRBD1
V: TRBV6-5
size: many
J: TRBJ2-3
CDR3: CASSYRQGAMDTQYF
DNA: TGTGCCAGCAGTTATCGGCAGGGGGCGATGGATACGCAGTATTTT

D: -
V: TRBV30
size: -
J: TRBJ1-6
CDR3: CAWETDSPLHF
DNA: TGTGCCTGGGAGACGGACTCACCCCTCCACTTT

D: -
V: TRBV12-3/TRBV12-4
size: -
J: TRBJ2-2
CDR3: CASTLLGTGGFTGELFF
DNA: TGTGCCAGCACCCTATTAGGAACCGGAGGGTTCACCGGGGAGCTGTTTTTT

D: -
V: TRBV3-1
size: -
J: TRBJ2-2
CDR3: CASSQEQRLPGELFF
DNA: TGTGCCAGCAGCCAAGAACAACGGCTACCCGGGGAGCTGTTTTTT

D: TRBD1
V: TRBV3-1
size: many
J: TRBJ2-2
CDR3: CASSQVYPGTGNTGELFF
DNA: TGTGCCAGCAGCCAAGTCTACCCGGGGACAGGGAACACCGGGGAGCTGTTTTTT

D: TRBD2
V: TRBV7-9
size: -
J: TRBJ2-1
CDR3: CASSRRAGGREQFF
DNA: TGTGCCAGCAGCCGGCGAGCGGGAGGGAGGGAGCAGTTCTTC

D: -
V: TRBV14
size: -
J: TRBJ2-1
CDR3: CASSPPWSSYNEQFF
DNA: TGTGCCAGCAGCCCCCCGTGGAGCTCCTACAATGAGCAGTTCTTC

D: TRBD2
V: TRBV5-1
size: -
J: TRBJ2-3
CDR3: CASSFVGLAGADTQYF
DNA: TGCGCCAGCAGCTTCGTTGGGCTAGCGGGAGCGGATACGCAGTATTTT

D: TRBD1
V: TRBV6-1
size: many
J: TRBJ1-1
CDR3: CASTLTGGNTEAFF
DNA: TGTGCCAGCACCCTTACAGGGGGGAACACTGAAGCTTTCTTT

D: -
V: TRBV29-1
size: many
J: TRBJ1-2
CDR3: CSVWGGPVGYTF
DNA: TGCTCCGTCTGGGGAGGGCCGGTTGGCTACACCTTC

D: -
V: TRBV6-4
size: few
J: TRBJ2-1
CDR3: CASSPISSYNEQFF
DNA: TGTGCCAGCAGTCCCATCAGCTCCTACAATGAGCAGTTCTTC

D: TRBD1
V: TRBV5-1
size: few
J: TRBJ2-7
CDR3: CASFPGQGGEQYF
DNA: TGCGCCAGTTTTCCGGGACAGGGGGGCGAGCAGTACTTC

D: -
V: TRBV4-2
size: few
J: TRBJ2-7
CDR3: CASSQSLWNYEQYF
DNA: TGTGCCAGCAGCCAATCGCTCTGGAACTACGAGCAGTACTTC

D: -
V: TRBV20-1
size: -
J: TRBJ2-3
CDR3: CSARDGAGNVGDTQYF
DNA: TGCAGTGCTAGAGATGGCGCCGGGAATGTCGGAGATACGCAGTATTTT

D: -
V: TRBV20-1
size: -
J: TRBJ2-7
CDR3: CSARSLGVLLYEQYF
DNA: TGCAGTGCTAGATCACTCGGTGTACTTCTATACGAGCAGTACTTC

D: -
V: TRBV7-2
size: few
J: TRBJ1-2
CDR3: CASSSFDSPNYGYTF
DNA: TGTGCCAGCAGCTCCTTCGACAGTCCTAACTATGGCTACACCTTC

D: -
V: TRBV11-3
size: few
J: TRBJ1-5
CDR3: CASSLGRTRDGRNQPQHF
DNA: TGTGCCAGCAGCTTAGGTCGGACACGGGACGGCCGCAATCAGCCCCAGCATTTT